Below, 19 T cell receptor beta chains from the same sample are listed, as sequenced in a study of T cell responses to AZD1222 COVID-19 vaccine. Here immunoSEQ multiplex PCR was the method, and the copy in TCRdb shows in-frame clones only, minus some. The sample consists of about 84,000 clones, nearly 90% of them appearing once. Sequencing used peripheral blood, obtained on day 0 of AZD1222 vaccination. Receptors originate from an adult in good health.

The CDR3 DNA follows: TGTGCCAGCATAGCAGGGGGCGACTATGGCTACACCTTC. This translates into CASIAGGDYGYTF. The chain employs TRBV2 and TRBJ1-2; 8 bases map to TRBD1. The CDR3 contains 13 residues. Germline V gene lookup returns CDR1 SNHLY and CDR2 FYNNEI. Trimming removed 7 bases from V and 3 bases from J; junction bases left unmatched: 4.

This sequence joins TRBV29-1 and TRBJ2-2; maybe TRBD1 (6 bases). Germline CDR1 and CDR2: SQVTM and ANQGSEA. This CDR3 contains 12 residues. Trimming removed 7 bases at V and 1 base at J, with 7 bases between. The CDR3: CSGTENTGELFF. CDR3 bases: TGCAGCGGGACAGAGAACACCGGGGAGCTGTTTTTT.

The chain is built from TRBV6-5 and TRBJ1-3; D call uncertain. V gave up 6 bases and J gave up 0 bases, with 3 bases separating them. CDR3 length: 12 residues. Per the germline V gene, CDR1 is MNHEY and CDR2 is SVGAGI. The chain's CDR3 is CASRSSGNTIYF. The DNA for the CDR3 is TGTGCCAGCAGGAGCTCTGGAAACACCATATATTTT.

The chain has TRBV4-2 and TRBJ2-1, with 8 bases matching TRBD2. The CDR3 covers 19 residues. CDR1 and CDR2 (germline): LGHNA, YNFKEQ. The V segment lost 0 bases and the J segment 0 bases; nucleotides outside the gene matches: 10. The CDR3 DNA reads as TGTGCCAGCAGCCAAGAATTCCCGAGGGGGACTAGCTCCTACAATGAGCAGTTCTTC. It encodes CASSQEFPRGTSSYNEQFF.

The chain combines TRBV3-1 (or the pseudogene TRBV3-2) with TRBJ1-1; 8 nucleotides line up with TRBD1. The junction had 9 bases not matched to a gene; V was cut back by 0 bases and J by 0 bases. The CDR3 loop spans 18 amino acids. Germline CDR1 is LGHDT and CDR2 is YNNKEL (reference sequence). DNA of the CDR3: TGTGCCAGCAGCCAAGATTTAGGGGACAGGCGATTGAACACTGAAGCTTTCTTT. Translated, it gives CASSQDLGDRRLNTEAFF.

The rearrangement joins TRBV9 to TRBJ2-1; 7 bases line up with TRBD1. Germline loops: CDR1 SGDLS, CDR2 YYNGEE. V lost 4 bases to trimming and J lost 6 bases; unmatched junction nucleotides: 7. The CDR3 loop spans 14 amino acids. The CDR3 here is CASSQTGMGNEQFF. The CDR3 DNA follows: TGTGCCAGCAGCCAGACAGGGATGGGCAATGAGCAGTTCTTC.

This chain uses TRBV30 with TRBJ1-3; D might be TRBD1 (6 bases). The CDR3 sequence is 17 residues long. The germline gives CDR1 GTSNPN, CDR2 SVGIG (reference sequence). V was clipped by 0 bases and J by 4 bases, with 19 bases between them. CDR3 in DNA: TGTGCCTGGAGTGTAAGGGGGGTCGGACGGCTAGGAAACACCATATATTTT. Residues: CAWSVRGVGRLGNTIYF.

This clone was seen more than once but under ten times. The chain has TRBV19 and TRBJ1-1; 8 bases align to TRBD1. The CDR3 consists of 14 residues. The V gene's germline CDR1 is LNHDA and CDR2 SQIVND (reference sequence). The V and J ends lost 9 bases and 2 bases, in that order; junction bases with no gene match: 8. The CDR3 coding sequence is TGTGCCAGCTTCCAGGGGGCAAGTAACACTGAAGCTTTCTTT. Its protein is CASFQGASNTEAFF.

The chain employs TRBV6-5 and TRBJ1-5; D possibly corresponds to TRBD1 (5 bases). Germline V gene lookup returns CDR1 MNHEY and CDR2 SVGAGI. V was cut by 2 bases and J by 4 bases, with 12 bases left in between. This CDR3 has 15 residues. DNA for the CDR3: TGTGCCAGCAGTTACGGGCCCGGGGGGAATCAGCCCCAGCATTTT. The encoded protein is CASSYGPGGNQPQHF.

The gene calls are TRBV5-1 and TRBJ2-1; TRBD2 agrees at 11 bases. The V segment lost 4 bases and the J segment 8 bases; nucleotides outside the gene matches: 23. The CDR3 has 20 amino acids. CDR1 SGHRS and CDR2 YFSETQ come from the germline V gene. The CDR3 region is CASSRTQFLLAGGQSYEQFF. The CDR3 DNA follows: TGCGCCAGCAGCCGGACCCAGTTCTTATTAGCGGGAGGGCAATCGTATGAGCAGTTCTTC.

The rearrangement uses TRBV28 and TRBJ1-4; a weak D match, TRBD1 (5 bases). This CDR3 contains 14 residues. The V end lost 6 bases, the J end lost 3 bases, and 11 bases lay between the germline ends. CDR1 is MDHEN and CDR2 is SYDVKM in the germline V gene. CDR3 residues: CASRAGGANEKLFF. The DNA for the CDR3 is TGTGCCAGCAGGGCGGGGGGGGCTAATGAAAAACTGTTTTTT.

The J gene is TRBJ2-1, the V gene TRBV9, with 7 nucleotides matching TRBD1. After removal of 4 bases from V and 6 bases from J, the junction contained 7 bases not matched to a gene. CDR1 is SGDLS and CDR2 is YYNGEE in the germline V gene. The CDR3 runs to 14 residues. CDR3 region: CASSTSGTVNEQFF. CDR3 bases: TGTGCCAGCAGCACCTCCGGGACAGTCAATGAGCAGTTCTTC.

This rearrangement joins TRBV6-5 to TRBJ2-1, with 7 bases aligning to TRBD1. The CDR3 totals 14 residues. CDR1 is MNHEY and CDR2 is SVGAGI in the germline V gene. The junction had 6 bases not matched to a gene; V was cut back by 6 bases and J by 4 bases. CDR3 in amino acids: CASSRGTGYNEQFF. Here the CDR3 DNA reads TGTGCCAGCAGCAGGGGGACGGGTTACAATGAGCAGTTCTTC.

The chain is built from TRBV6-2 or TRBV6-3 and TRBJ1-5; 10 bases are a match to TRBD1. Losses at the gene ends were 2 bases for V and 5 bases for J; bases not matched to a gene: 0. CDR3 length equals 14 residues. Germline values: CDR1 MNHEY, CDR2 SVGEGT. The CDR3 DNA follows: TGTGCCAGCAGTTACGGGACAGGGGATCAGCCCCAGCATTTT. It yields the protein CASSYGTGDQPQHF.

The chain uses TRBV4-2 and TRBJ2-1, with 15 nucleotides matching TRBD2. The CDR3 has 17 amino acids. Germline CDR1 LGHNA, CDR2 YNFKEQ. V dropped 5 bases and J dropped 4; count of bases not matched to a gene: 6. The CDR3 coding sequence is TGTGCCAGCAGCTTAGGACTAGCGGGAGGGCCATACAATGAGCAGTTCTTC. Translating it yields CASSLGLAGGPYNEQFF.

This rearrangement joins TRBV28 to TRBJ2-2, with a weak D call TRBD1 (5 bases). CDR3 size: 13 residues. The germline CDR1 and CDR2 sequences are MDHEN and SYDVKM. V lost 6 bases to trimming and J lost 5 bases, with 10 bases between them. CDR3 nucleotide sequence: TGTGCCAGCAGATCGACAGAGACCGGGGAGCTGTTTTTT. This encodes CASRSTETGELFF.

The rearrangement joins TRBV28 to TRBJ2-3; no clear D gene. Germline lookup yields CDR1 MDHEN and CDR2 SYDVKM. The CDR3 is 14 amino acids. Trimming left V 6 bases short and J 4 bases short, with 14 bases between. This CDR3 is CASRTRLDADTQYF. The CDR3 DNA sequence: TGTGCCAGCAGGACTCGGCTAGATGCAGATACGCAGTATTTT.

J is TRBJ2-1 and V is TRBV9; 12 bases are a match to TRBD2. V was clipped by 2 bases and J by 3 bases; unmatched bases: 9. Germline CDR1 is SGDLS and CDR2 is YYNGEE. The CDR3 has 18 residues. As DNA, the CDR3 is TGTGCCAGCAGCGTCGGACTAGCGGGAAGCCCGTTCTACAATGAGCAGTTCTTC. Its translation: CASSVGLAGSPFYNEQFF.

The rearrangement uses TRBV18 and TRBJ1-2; D is uncertain. Trimming stripped 0 bases from V and 2 bases from J, with 10 bases between. This CDR3 contains 15 residues. Germline-derived CDR1 and CDR2 are KGHSH and LQKENI. This CDR3 is CASSPPGSGNYGYTF. The CDR3 region has the DNA TGTGCCAGCTCACCACCGGGCTCGGGGAACTATGGCTACACCTTC.